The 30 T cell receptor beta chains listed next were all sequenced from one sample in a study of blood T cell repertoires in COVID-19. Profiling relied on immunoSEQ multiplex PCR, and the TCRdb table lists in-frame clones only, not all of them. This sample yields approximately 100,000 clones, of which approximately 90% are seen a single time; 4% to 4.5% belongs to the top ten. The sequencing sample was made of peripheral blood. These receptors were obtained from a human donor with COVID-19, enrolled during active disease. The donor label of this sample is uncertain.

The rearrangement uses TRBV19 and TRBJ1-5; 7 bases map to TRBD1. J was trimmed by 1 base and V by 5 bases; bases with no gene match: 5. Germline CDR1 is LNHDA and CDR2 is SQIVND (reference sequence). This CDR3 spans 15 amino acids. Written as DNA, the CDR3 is TGTGCCAGTAGTTCGGGGACAGTGAGCAATCAGCCCCAGCATTTT. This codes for CASSSGTVSNQPQHF.

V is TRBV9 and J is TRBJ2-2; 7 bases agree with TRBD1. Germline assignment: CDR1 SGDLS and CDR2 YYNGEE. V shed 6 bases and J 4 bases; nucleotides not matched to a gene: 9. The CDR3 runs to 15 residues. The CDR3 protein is CASTPKGASTGELFF. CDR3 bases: TGTGCCAGCACCCCGAAGGGGGCGAGCACCGGGGAGCTGTTTTTT.

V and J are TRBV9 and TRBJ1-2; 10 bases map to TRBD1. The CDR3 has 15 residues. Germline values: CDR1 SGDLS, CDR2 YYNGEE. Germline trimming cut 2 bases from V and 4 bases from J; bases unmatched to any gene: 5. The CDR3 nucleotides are TGTGCCAGCAGCGTGACAGGGGGCTTTAGCTATGGCTACACCTTC. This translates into CASSVTGGFSYGYTF.

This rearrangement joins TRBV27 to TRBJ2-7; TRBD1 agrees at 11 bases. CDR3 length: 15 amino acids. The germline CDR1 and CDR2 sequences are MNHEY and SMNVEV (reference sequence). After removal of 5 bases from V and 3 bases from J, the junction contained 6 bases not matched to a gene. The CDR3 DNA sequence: TGTGCCAGCAGTCCCAGAGGGACAGGGGGCTACGAGCAGTACTTC. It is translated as CASSPRGTGGYEQYF.

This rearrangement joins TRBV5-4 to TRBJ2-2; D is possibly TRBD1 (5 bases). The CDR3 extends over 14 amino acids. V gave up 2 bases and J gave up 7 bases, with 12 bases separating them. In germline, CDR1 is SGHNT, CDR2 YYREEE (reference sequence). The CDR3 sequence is CASSLRGANGELFF. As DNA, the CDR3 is TGTGCCAGCAGCTTACGTGGGGCCAACGGGGAGCTGTTTTTT.

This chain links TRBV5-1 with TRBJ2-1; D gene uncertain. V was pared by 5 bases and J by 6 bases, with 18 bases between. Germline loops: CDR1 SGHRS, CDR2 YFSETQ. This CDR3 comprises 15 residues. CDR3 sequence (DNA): TGCGCCAGCAGATGGAACCCAACAGTTGGCAATGAGCAGTTCTTC. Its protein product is CASRWNPTVGNEQFF.

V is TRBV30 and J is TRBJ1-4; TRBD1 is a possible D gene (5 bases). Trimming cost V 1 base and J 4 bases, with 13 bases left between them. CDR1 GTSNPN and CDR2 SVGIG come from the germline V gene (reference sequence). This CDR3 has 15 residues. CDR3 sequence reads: CAWSAVDTFNEKLFF. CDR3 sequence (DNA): TGTGCCTGGAGTGCGGTGGACACCTTTAATGAAAAACTGTTTTTT.

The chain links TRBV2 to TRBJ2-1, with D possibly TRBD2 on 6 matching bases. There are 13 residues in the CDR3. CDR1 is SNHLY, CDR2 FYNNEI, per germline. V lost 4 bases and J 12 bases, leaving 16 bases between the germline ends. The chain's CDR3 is CASSVGGFGGQFF. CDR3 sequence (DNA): TGTGCCAGCAGTGTTGGCGGGTTCGGGGGGCAGTTCTTC.

For the CDR3, the DNA is TGCGCCAGCAGCTTGCCCACTAGCGGGTACAATGAGCAGTTCTTC. Translating it yields CASSLPTSGYNEQFF. The chain carries TRBV5-1 and TRBJ2-1; TRBD2 agrees at 9 bases. CDR1 and CDR2 (germline): SGHRS, YFSETQ. The CDR3 loop spans 15 amino acids. Germline trimming cut 1 base from V and 4 bases from J; bases unmatched to any gene: 3.

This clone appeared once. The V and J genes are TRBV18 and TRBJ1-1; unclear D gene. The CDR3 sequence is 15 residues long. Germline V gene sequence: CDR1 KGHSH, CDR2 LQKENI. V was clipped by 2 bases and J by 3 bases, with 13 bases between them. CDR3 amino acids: CASSPITGEDTEAFF. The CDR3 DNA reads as TGTGCCAGCTCACCAATCACCGGGGAGGACACTGAAGCTTTCTTT.

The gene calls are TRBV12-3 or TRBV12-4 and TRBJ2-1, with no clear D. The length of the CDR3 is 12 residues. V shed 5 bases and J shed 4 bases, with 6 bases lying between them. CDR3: CASSPQYNEQFF. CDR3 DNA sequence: TGTGCCAGCAGTCCACAATACAATGAGCAGTTCTTC.

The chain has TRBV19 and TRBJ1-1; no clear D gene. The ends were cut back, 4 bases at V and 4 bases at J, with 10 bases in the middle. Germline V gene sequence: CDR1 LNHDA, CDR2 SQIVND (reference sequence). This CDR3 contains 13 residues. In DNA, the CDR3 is TGTGCCAGTAGTACGCGCACTTCCACTGAAGCTTTCTTT. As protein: CASSTRTSTEAFF. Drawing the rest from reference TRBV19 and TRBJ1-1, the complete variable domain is DGGITQSPKYLFRKEGQNVTLSCEQNLNHDAMYWYRQDPGQGLRLIYYSQIVNDFQKGDIAEGYSVSREKKESFPLTVTSAQKNPTAFYLCASSTRTSTEAFFGQGTRLTVV.

CDR3 DNA: TGTGCCAGCAGCGCCCCGGGACAGGGGCCGTCCATGAACGAGCAGTACTTC. It translates to CASSAPGQGPSMNEQYF. The chain links TRBV7-3 to TRBJ2-7; 10 nucleotides match TRBD1. The germline gives CDR1 SGHTA, CDR2 FQGTGA. V was pared by 5 bases and J by 5 bases, with 15 bases of the junction left unmatched. CDR3 size: 17 residues.

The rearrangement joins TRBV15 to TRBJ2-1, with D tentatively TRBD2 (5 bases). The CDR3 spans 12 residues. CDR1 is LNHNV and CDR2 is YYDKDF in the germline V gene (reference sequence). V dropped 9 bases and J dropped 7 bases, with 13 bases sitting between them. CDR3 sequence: CATKAWRNEQFF. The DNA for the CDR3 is TGTGCCACAAAAGCCTGGAGGAATGAGCAGTTCTTC.

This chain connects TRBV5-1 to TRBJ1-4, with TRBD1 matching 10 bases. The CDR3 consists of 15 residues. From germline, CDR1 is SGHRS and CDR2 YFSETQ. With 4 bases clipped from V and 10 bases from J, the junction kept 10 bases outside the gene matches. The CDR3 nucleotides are TGCGCCAGCAGCGGTCGACAGGGGGCGCCCAGAAAACTGTTTTTT. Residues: CASSGRQGAPRKLFF.

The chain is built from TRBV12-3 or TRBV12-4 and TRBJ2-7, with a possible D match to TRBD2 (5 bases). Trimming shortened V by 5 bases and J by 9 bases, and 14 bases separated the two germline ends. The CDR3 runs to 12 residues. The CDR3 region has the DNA TGTGCCAGCAGTACCTCGGCCGGGGTGCAGTACTTC. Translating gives CASSTSAGVQYF.

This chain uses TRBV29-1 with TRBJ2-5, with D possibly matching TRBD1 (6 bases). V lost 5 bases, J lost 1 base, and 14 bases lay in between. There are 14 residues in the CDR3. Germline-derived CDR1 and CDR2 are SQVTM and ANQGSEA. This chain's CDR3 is CSVYLTGFQETQYF. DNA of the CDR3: TGCAGCGTTTACTTAACAGGGTTCCAAGAGACCCAGTACTTC.

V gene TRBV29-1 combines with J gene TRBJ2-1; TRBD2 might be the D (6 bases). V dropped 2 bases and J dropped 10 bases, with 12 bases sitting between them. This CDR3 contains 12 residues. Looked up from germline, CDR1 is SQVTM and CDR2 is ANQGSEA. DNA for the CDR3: TGCAGCGTTGAACCGGGGGAGAGAGAGCAGTTCTTC. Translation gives CSVEPGEREQFF.

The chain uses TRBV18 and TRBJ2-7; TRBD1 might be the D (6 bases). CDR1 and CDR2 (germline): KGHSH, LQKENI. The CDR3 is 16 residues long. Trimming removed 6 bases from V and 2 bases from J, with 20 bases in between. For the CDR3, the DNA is TGTGCCAGCTCGCCCTACCAGTGGGACACGGCCTACGAGCAGTACTTC. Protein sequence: CASSPYQWDTAYEQYF.

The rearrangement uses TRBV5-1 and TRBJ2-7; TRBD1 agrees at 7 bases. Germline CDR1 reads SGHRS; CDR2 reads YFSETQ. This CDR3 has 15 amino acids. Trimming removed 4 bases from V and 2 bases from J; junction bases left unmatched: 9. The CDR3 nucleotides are TGCGCCAGCAGCACCGCGACAGGGTTCACCTACGAGCAGTACTTC. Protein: CASSTATGFTYEQYF.

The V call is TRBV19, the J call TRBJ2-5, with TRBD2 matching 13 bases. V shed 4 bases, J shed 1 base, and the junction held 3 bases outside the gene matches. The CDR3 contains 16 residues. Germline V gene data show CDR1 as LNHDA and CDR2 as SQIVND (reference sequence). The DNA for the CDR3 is TGTGCCAGTAGTACTAGACTAGCGGGGGGCCAAGAGACCCAGTACTTC. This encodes CASSTRLAGGQETQYF.

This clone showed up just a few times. Here the CDR3 reads CASSLYPGQGYGYTF. CDR3 coding DNA: TGTGCCAGCAGCCTCTACCCGGGACAGGGTTATGGCTACACCTTC. The chain combines TRBV6-5 with TRBJ1-2; 9 bases map to TRBD1. The V gene end was trimmed by 6 bases and the J gene end by 5 bases; junction bases not matched to a gene: 10. CDR1 and CDR2 from the germline V gene are MNHEY and SVGAGI. CDR3 length equals 15 residues.

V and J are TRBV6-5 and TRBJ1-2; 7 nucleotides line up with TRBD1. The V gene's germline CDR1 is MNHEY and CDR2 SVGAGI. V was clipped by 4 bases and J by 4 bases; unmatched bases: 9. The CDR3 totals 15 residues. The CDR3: CASSFRQGSIYGYTF. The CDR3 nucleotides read TGTGCCAGCAGTTTCCGACAGGGATCAATCTATGGCTACACCTTC.

The CDR3 region is CASSRTREGTEAFF. Written as DNA, the CDR3 is TGTGCCAGCAGCCGCACGAGGGAGGGGACTGAAGCTTTCTTT. V gene TRBV6-5 combines with J gene TRBJ1-1; a weak D match, TRBD1 (5 bases). The germline V and J ends were trimmed by 6 bases and 5 bases, with 16 bases remaining between them. The CDR3 has 14 amino acids. Germline V lookup: CDR1 MNHEY, CDR2 SVGAGI.

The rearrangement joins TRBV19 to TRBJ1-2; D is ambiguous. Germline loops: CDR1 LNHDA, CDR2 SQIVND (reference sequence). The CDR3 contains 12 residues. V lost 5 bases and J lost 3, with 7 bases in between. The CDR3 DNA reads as TGTGCCAGTAGTCAGGCCGACTATGGCTACACCTTC. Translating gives CASSQADYGYTF. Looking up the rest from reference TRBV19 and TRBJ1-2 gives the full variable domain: DGGITQSPKYLFRKEGQNVTLSCEQNLNHDAMYWYRQDPGQGLRLIYYSQIVNDFQKGDIAEGYSVSREKKESFPLTVTSAQKNPTAFYLCASSQADYGYTFGSGTRLTVV.

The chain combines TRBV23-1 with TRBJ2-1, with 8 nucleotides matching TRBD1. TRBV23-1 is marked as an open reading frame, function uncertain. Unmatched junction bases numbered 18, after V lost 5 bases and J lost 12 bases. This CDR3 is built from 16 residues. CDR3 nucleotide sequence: TGCGCCAGCAGTTCCCTCCGACGGGACAGGACTCGGGGGCAGTTCTTC. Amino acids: CASSSLRRDRTRGQFF.

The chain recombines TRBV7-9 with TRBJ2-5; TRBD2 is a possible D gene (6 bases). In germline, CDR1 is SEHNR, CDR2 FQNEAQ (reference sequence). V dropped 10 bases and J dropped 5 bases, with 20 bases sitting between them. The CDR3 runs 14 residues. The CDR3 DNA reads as TGTGCCACCTGGACGGGGGTTAGAGCTGAGACCCAGTACTTC. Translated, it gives CATWTGVRAETQYF.

The CDR3 bases are TGTGCCAGCAGTTACTCGTTCGGGGTGGCTGGAAACACCATATATTTT. It specifies CASSYSFGVAGNTIYF. This sequence joins TRBV6-5 and TRBJ1-3; D unresolved. CDR1 is MNHEY and CDR2 is SVGAGI in the germline V gene. The CDR3 runs to 16 residues. Trimming removed 0 bases at V and 2 bases at J, with 11 bases between.

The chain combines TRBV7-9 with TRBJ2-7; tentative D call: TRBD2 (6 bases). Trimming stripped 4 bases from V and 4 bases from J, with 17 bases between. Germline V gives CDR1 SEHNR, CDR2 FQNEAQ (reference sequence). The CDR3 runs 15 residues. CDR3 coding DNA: TGTGCCAGCAGCTCCCCCCTGGGGGGAATTTACGAGCAGTACTTC. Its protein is CASSSPLGGIYEQYF.

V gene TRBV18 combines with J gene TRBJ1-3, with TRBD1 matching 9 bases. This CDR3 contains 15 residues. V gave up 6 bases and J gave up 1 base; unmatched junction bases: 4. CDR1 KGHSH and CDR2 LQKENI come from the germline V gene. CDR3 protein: CASSRQGVSGNTIYF. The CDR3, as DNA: TGTGCCAGCTCGCGACAGGGGGTTTCTGGAAACACCATATATTTT.